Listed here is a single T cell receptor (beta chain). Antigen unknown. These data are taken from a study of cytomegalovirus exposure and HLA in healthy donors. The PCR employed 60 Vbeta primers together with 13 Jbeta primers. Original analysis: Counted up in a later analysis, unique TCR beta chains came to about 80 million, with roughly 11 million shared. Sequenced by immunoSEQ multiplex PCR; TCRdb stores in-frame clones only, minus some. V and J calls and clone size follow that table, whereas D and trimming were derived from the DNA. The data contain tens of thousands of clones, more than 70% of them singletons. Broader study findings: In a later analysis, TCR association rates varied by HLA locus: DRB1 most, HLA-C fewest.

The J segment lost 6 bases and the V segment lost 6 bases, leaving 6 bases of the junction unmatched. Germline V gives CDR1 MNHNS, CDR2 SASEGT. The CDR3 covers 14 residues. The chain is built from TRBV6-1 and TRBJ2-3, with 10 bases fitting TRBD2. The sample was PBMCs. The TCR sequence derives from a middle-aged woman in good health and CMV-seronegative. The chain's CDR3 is CASSAAGGTDTQYF. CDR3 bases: TGTGCCAGCAGCGCAGCGGGGGGGACCGATACGCAGTATTTT.